The 4 T cell receptor beta chains presented below share a single source sample, sequenced in a study of T cell responses to AZD1222 COVID-19 vaccine. Assay used: immunoSEQ multiplex PCR; TCRdb lists only in-frame clones, some missing. Here the sample spans 120,000 or so clones, around 92% being singletons. The sequenced sample was peripheral blood, obtained on day 0 of AZD1222 vaccination. The receptors here all came from an adult in good health.

The rearrangement links TRBV5-1 to TRBJ1-2; 9 positions match TRBD1. The V and J ends lost 4 bases and 3 bases, in that order; junction bases with no gene match: 1. This CDR3 comprises 13 residues. Germline assignment: CDR1 SGHRS and CDR2 YFSETQ. The CDR3 here is CASSRTGDYGYTF. The CDR3 nucleotides are TGCGCCAGCAGCCGGACAGGGGACTATGGCTACACCTTC.

This clone has a handful of counts. V gene TRBV9 combines with J gene TRBJ2-7; D uncertain. The ends were cut back, 0 bases at V and 2 bases at J, with 6 bases in the middle. CDR1 and CDR2 from the germline V gene are SGDLS and YYNGEE. This CDR3 contains 13 residues. For the CDR3, the DNA is TGTGCCAGCAGCGTAGCCCCGGCCTACGAGCAGTACTTC. It specifies CASSVAPAYEQYF.

V is TRBV24-1 and J is TRBJ1-2, with 8 nucleotides matching TRBD1. This CDR3 is built from 15 residues. Germline loops: CDR1 KGHDR, CDR2 SFDVKD. V was clipped by 6 bases and J by 4 bases; unmatched bases: 9. CDR3 amino acids: CATSYPDRGGYGYTF. For the CDR3, the DNA is TGTGCCACCAGTTACCCTGACAGGGGTGGCTATGGCTACACCTTC.

V usage is TRBV2 and J usage is TRBJ2-7; tentatively, D is TRBD2 (6 bases). Trimming left V 8 bases short and J 0 bases short, with 14 bases between. Germline CDR1 SNHLY, CDR2 FYNNEI. The CDR3 is 14 residues long. The CDR3 region has the DNA TGTGCCAGCGTGTGGGAGGCGGACTCCTACGAGCAGTACTTC. Translating it yields CASVWEADSYEQYF.